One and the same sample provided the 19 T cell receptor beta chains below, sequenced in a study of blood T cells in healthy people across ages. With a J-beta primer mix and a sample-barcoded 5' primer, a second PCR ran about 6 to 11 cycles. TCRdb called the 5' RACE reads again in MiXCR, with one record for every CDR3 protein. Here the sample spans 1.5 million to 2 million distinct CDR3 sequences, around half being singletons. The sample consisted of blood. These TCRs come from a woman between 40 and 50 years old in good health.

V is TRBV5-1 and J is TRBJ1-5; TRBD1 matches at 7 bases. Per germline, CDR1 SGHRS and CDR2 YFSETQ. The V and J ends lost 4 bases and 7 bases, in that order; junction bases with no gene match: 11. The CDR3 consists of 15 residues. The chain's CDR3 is CASSTETGPGQPQHF. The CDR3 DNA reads TGCGCCAGCAGCACAGAGACAGGGCCGGGCCAGCCCCAGCATTTT.

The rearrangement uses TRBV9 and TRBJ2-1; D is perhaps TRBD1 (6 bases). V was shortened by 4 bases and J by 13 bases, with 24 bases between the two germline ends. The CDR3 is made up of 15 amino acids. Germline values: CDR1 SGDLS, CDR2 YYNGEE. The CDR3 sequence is CASSLRDIWGETQFF. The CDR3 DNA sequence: TGTGCCAGCAGCTTAAGGGACATATGGGGAGAGACCCAGTTCTTC. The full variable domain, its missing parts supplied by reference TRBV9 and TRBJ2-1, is DSGVTQTPKHLITATGQRVTLRCSPRSGDLSVYWYQQSLDQGLQFLIQYYNGEERAKGNILERFSAQQFPDLHSELNLSSLELGDSALYFCASSLRDIWGETQFFGPGTRLTVL.

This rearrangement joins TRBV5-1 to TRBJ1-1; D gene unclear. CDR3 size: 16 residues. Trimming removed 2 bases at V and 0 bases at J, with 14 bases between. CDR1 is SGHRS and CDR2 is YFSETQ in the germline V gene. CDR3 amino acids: CASSFNQMIMNTEAFF. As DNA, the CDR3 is TGCGCCAGCAGCTTCAACCAGATGATCATGAACACTGAAGCTTTCTTT.

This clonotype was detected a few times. The CDR3 protein is CASSLSGNGNQPQHF. CDR3 nucleotide sequence: TGCGCCAGCAGCTTATCAGGGAACGGCAATCAGCCCCAGCATTTT. The chain uses TRBV5-1 and TRBJ1-5; a possible D gene is TRBD1 (5 bases). The CDR3 spans 15 residues. Germline V gene lookup returns CDR1 SGHRS and CDR2 YFSETQ. V was shortened by 2 bases and J by 2 bases, with 11 bases between the two germline ends. The full variable domain, rest sourced from reference TRBV5-1 and TRBJ1-5, is KAGVTQTPRYLIKTRGQQVTLSCSPISGHRSVSWYQQTPGQGLQFLFEYFSETQRNKGNFPGRFSGRQFSNSRSEMNVSTLELGDSALYLCASSLSGNGNQPQHFGDGTRLSIL.

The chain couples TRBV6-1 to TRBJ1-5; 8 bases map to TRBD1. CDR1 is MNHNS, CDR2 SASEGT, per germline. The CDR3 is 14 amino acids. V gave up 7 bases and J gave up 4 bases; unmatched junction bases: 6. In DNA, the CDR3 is TGTGCCAGCAATCCACAGGGGGGAAATCAGCCCCAGCATTTT. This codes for CASNPQGGNQPQHF.

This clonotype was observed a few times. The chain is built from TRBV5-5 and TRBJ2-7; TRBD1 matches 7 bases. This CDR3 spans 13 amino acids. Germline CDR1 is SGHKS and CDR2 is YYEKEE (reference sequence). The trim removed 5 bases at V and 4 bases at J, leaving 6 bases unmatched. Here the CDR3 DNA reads TGTGCCAGCAGATACGGGACAGAATACGAGCAGTACTTC. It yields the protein CASRYGTEYEQYF.

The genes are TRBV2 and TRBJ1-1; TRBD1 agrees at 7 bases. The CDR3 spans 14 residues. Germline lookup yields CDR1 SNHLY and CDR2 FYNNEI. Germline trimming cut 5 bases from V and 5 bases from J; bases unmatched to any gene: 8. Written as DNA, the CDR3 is TGTGCCAGCAGTACGACAGGGTACGGGACTGAAGCTTTCTTT. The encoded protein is CASSTTGYGTEAFF.

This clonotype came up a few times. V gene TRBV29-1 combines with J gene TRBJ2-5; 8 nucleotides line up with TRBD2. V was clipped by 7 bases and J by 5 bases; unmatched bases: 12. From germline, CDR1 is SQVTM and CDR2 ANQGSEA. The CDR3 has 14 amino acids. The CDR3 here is CSEIGGAQEETQYF. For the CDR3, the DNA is TGCAGCGAGATCGGGGGGGCCCAGGAGGAGACCCAGTACTTC. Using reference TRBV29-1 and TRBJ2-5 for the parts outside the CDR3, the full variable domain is SAVISQKPSRDICQRGTSLTIQCQVDSQVTMMFWYRQQPGQSLTLIATANQGSEATYESGFVIDKFPISRPNLTFSTLTVSNMSPEDSSIYLCSEIGGAQEETQYFGPGTRLLVL.

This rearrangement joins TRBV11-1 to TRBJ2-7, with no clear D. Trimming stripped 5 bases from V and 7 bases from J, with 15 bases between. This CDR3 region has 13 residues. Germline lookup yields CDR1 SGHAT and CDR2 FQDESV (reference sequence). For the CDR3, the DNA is TGTGCCAGCAGCCCGATCTCCCTGGGGGAGCAGTACTTC. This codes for CASSPISLGEQYF.

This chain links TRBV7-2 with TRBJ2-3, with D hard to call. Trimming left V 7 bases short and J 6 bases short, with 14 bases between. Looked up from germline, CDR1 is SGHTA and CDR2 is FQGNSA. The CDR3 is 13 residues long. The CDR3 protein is CASTQFLSDTQYF. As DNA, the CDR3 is TGTGCCAGCACCCAATTCCTCAGCGATACGCAGTATTTT.

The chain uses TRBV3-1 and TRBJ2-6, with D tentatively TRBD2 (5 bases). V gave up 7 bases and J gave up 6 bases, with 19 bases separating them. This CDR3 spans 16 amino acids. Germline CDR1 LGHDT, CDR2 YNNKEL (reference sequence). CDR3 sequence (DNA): TGTGCCAGCAACTCCATTTCAGGACGGGAGGCCAACGTCCTGACTTTC. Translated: CASNSISGREANVLTF.

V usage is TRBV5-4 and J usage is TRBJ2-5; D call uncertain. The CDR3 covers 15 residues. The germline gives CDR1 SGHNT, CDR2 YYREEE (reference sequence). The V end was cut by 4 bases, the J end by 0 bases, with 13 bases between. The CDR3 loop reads CASSQSPLYQETQYF. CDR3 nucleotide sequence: TGTGCCAGCAGCCAGAGCCCCTTGTACCAAGAGACCCAGTACTTC. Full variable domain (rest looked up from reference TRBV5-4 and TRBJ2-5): ETGVTQSPTHLIKTRGQQVTLRCSSQSGHNTVSWYQQALGQGPQFIFQYYREEENGRGNFPPRFSGLQFPNYSSELNVNALELDDSALYLCASSQSPLYQETQYFGPGTRLLVL.

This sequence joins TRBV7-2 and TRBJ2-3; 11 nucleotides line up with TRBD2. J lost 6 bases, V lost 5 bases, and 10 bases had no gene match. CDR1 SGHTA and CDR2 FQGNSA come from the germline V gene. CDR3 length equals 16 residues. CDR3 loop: CASSRDSGGASDTQYF. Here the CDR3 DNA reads TGTGCCAGCAGCCGTGATAGCGGGGGGGCCAGCGATACGCAGTATTTT.

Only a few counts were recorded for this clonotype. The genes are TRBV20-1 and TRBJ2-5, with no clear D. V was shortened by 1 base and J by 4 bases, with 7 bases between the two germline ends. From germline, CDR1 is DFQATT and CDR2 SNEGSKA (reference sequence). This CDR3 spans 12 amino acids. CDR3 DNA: TGCAGTGCTAGAGGATTTGGAGAGACCCAGTACTTC. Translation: CSARGFGETQYF.

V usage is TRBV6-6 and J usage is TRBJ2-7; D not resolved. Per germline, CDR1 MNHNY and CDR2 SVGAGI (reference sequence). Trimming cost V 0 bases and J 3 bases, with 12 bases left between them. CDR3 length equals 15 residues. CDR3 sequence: CASSYSSTKIYEQYF. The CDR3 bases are TGTGCCAGCAGTTACTCGTCTACAAAGATCTACGAGCAGTACTTC.

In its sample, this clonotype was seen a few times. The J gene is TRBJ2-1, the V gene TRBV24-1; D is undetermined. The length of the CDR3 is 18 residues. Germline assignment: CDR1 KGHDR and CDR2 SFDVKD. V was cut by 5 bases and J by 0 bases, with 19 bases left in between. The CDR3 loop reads CATSAPVGDTSSYNEQFF. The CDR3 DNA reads TGTGCCACCAGTGCCCCCGTAGGAGACACAAGCTCCTACAATGAGCAGTTCTTC.

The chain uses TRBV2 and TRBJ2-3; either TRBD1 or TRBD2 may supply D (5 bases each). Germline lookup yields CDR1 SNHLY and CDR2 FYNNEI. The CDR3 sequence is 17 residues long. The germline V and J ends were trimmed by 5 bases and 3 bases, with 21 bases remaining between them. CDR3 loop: CASSTRGPSRATDTQYF. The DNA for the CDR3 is TGTGCCAGCAGTACCCGGGGCCCCTCCAGGGCGACAGATACGCAGTATTTT.

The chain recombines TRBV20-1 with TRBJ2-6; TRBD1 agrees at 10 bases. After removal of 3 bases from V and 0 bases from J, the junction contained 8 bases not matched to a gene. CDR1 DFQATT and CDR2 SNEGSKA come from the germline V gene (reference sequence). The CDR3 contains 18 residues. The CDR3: CSASSRDRGRSGANVLTF. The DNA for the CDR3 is TGCAGTGCTAGTAGCCGGGACAGGGGACGCTCTGGGGCCAACGTCCTGACTTTC.

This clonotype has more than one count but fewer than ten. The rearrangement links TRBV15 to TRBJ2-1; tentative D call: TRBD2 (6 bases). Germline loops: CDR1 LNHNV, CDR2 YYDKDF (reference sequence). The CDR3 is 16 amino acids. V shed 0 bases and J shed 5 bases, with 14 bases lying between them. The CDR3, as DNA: TGTGCCACCAGCAGAGAGGTGACTAGAGGTAACAATGAGCAGTTCTTC. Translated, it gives CATSREVTRGNNEQFF.